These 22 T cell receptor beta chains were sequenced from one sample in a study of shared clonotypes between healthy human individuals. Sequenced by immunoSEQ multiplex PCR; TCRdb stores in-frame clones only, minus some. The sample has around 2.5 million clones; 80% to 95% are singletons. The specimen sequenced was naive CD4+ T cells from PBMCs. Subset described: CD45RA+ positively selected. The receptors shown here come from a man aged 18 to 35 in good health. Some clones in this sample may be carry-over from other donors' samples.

The CDR3 DNA follows: TGTGCCAGCAGCTTGGCCCTAGTAGGTTCCACAGATACGCAGTATTTT. Protein sequence: CASSLALVGSTDTQYF. The V call is TRBV5-4, the J call TRBJ2-3; D uncertain. Looked up from germline, CDR1 is SGHNT and CDR2 is YYREEE (reference sequence). V shed 0 bases and J shed 2 bases, with 13 bases lying between them. The CDR3 spans 16 residues.

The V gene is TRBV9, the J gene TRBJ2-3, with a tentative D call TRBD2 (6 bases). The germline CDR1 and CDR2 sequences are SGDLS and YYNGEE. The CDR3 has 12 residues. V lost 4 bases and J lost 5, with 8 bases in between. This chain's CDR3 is CASSSGVDTQYF. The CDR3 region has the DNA TGTGCCAGCAGCTCGGGAGTAGATACGCAGTATTTT.

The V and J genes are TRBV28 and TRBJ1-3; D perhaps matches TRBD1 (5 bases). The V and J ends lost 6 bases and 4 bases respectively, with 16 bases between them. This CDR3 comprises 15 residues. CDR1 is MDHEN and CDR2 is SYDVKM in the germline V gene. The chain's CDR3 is CASSWGPLPGNTIYF. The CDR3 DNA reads TGTGCCAGCAGCTGGGGACCCCTTCCGGGAAACACCATATATTTT. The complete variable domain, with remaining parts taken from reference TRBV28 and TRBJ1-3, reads DVKVTQSSRYLVKRTGEKVFLECVQDMDHENMFWYRQDPGLGLRLIYFSYDVKMKEKGDIPEGYSVSREKKERFSLILESASTNQTSMYLCASSWGPLPGNTIYFGEGSWLTVV.

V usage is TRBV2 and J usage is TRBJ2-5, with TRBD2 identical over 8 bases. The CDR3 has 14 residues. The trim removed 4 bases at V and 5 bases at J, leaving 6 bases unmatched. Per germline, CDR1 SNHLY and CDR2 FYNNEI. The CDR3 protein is CASSVLGLGETQYF. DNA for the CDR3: TGTGCCAGCAGTGTCCTGGGACTAGGGGAGACCCAGTACTTC.

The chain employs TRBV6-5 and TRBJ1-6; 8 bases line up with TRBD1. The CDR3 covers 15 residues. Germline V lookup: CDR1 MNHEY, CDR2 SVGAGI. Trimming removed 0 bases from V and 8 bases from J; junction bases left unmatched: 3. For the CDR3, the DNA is TGTGCCAGCAGTTACTCTGGACAGGGTTATTCACCCCTCCACTTT. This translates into CASSYSGQGYSPLHF.

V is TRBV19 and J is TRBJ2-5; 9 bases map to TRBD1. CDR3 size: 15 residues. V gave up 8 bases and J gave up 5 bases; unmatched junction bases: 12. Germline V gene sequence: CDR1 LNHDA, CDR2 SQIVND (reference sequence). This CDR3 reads CASRDPGQGTETQYF. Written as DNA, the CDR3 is TGTGCCAGTCGGGACCCGGGACAGGGTACGGAGACCCAGTACTTC.

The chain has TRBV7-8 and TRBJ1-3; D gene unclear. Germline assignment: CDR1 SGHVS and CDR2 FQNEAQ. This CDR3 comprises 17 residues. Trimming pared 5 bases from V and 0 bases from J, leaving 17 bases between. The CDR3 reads CASSPQRAPFSGNTIYF. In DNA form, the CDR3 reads TGTGCCAGCAGCCCCCAGAGGGCACCTTTCTCTGGAAACACCATATATTTT.

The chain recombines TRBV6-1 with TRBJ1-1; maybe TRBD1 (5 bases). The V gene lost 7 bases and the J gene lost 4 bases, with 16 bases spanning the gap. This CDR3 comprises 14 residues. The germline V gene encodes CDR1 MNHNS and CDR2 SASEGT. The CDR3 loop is CASILRVGATEAFF. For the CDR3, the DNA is TGTGCCAGCATTCTCAGGGTAGGCGCCACTGAAGCTTTCTTT.

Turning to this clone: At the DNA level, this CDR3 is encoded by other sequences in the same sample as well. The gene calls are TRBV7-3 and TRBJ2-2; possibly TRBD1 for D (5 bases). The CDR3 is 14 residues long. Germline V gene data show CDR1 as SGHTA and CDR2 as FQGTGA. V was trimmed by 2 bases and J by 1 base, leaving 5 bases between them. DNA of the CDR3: TGTGCCAGCAGCTTACAGGGGAACACCGGGGAGCTGTTTTTT. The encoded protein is CASSLQGNTGELFF.

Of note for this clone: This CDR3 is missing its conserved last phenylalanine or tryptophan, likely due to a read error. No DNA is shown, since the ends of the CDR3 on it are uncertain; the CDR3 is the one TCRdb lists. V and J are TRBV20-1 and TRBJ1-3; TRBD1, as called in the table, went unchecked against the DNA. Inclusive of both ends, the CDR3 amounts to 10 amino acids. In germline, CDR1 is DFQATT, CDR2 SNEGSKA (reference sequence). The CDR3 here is CSASLPGGYD.

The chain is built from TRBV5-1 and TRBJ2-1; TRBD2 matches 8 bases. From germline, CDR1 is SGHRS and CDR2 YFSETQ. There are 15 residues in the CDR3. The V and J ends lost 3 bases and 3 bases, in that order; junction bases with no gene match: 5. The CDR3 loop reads CASSSSGGYYNEQFF. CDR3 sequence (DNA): TGCGCCAGCAGCTCGTCGGGAGGGTACTACAATGAGCAGTTCTTC.

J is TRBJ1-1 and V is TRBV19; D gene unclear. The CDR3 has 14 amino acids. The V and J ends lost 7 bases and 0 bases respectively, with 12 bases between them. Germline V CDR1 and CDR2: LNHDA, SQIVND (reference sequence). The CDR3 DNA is TGTGCCAGTACCGACCGGCGCGTGAACACTGAAGCTTTCTTT. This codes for CASTDRRVNTEAFF.

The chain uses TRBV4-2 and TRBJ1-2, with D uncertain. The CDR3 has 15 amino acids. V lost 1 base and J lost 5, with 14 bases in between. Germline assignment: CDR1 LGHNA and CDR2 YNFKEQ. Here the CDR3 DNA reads TGTGCCAGCAGCCAAGGTGAAGGAGGAAAGTATGGCTACACCTTC. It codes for CASSQGEGGKYGYTF.

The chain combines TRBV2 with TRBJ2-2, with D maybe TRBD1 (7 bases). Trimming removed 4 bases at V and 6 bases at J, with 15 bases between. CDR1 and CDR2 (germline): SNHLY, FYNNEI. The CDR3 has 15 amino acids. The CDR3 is CASSVLSGGPGELFF. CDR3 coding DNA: TGTGCCAGCAGTGTGCTGTCAGGGGGGCCCGGGGAGCTGTTTTTT.

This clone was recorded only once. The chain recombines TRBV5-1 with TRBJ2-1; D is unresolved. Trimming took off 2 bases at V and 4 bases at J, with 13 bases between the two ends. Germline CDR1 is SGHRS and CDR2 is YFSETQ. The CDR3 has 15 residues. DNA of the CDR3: TGCGCCAGCAGCTTACCTAACGGAGCATACAATGAGCAGTTCTTC. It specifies CASSLPNGAYNEQFF.

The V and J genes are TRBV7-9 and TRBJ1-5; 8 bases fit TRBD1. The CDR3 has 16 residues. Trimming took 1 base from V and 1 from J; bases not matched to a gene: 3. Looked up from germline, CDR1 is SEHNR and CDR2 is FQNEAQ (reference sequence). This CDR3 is CASSLGTGSSNQPQHF. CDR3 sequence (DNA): TGTGCCAGCAGCTTAGGGACAGGGAGCAGCAATCAGCCCCAGCATTTT.

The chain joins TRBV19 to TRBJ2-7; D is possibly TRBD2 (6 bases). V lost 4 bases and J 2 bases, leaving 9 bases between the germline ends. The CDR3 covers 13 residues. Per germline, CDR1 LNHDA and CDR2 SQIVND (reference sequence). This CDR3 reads CASSNRETYEQYF. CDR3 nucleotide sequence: TGTGCCAGTAGTAACCGGGAGACCTACGAGCAGTACTTC.

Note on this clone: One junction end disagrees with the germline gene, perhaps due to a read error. The DNA for the CDR3 is TGTGCCAGCAGCCTAGCGGGTGGGACCTCCTACAATGAGCAGTTCTTC. Residues: CASSLAGGTSYNEQFF. This chain uses TRBV7-2 with TRBJ2-1, with 8 bases matching TRBD2. CDR1 is SGHTA, CDR2 FQGNSA, per germline. The CDR3 totals 16 residues. Full variable domain (missing parts from reference TRBV7-2 and TRBJ2-1): GAGVSQSPSNKVTEKGKDVELRCDPISGHTALYWYRQSLGQGLEFLIYFQGNSAPDKSGLPSDRFSAERTGGSVSTLTIQRTQQEDSAVYLCASSLAGGTSYNEQFFGPGTRLTVL.

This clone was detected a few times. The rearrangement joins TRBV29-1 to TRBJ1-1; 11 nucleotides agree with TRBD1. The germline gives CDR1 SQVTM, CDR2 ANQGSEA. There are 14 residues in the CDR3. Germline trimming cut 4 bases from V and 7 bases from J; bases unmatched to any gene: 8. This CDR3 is CSVGGQGATSEAFF. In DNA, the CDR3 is TGCAGCGTTGGAGGACAGGGGGCCACAAGTGAAGCTTTCTTT.

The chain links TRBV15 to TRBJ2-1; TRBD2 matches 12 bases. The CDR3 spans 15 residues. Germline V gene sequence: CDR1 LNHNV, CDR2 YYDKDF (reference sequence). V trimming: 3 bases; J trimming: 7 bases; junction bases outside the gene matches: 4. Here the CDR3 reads CATSRTSGRVNEQFF. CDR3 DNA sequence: TGTGCCACCAGCAGGACTAGCGGGAGAGTTAATGAGCAGTTCTTC.

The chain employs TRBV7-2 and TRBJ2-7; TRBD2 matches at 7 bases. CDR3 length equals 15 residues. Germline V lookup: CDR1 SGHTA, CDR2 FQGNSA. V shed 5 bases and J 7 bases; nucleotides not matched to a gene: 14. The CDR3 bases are TGTGCCAGCAGCCCCGGGCCTAGCGGAACTAGGGAGCAGTACTTC. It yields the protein CASSPGPSGTREQYF.

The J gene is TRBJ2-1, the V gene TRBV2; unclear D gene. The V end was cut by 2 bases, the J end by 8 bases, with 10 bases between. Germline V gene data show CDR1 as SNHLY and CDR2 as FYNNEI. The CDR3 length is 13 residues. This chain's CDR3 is CASSETEKHEQFF. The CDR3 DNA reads TGTGCCAGCAGTGAAACCGAAAAACATGAGCAGTTCTTC.